Each of the 5 T cell receptor beta chains below was sequenced from the same sample in a study of shared clonotypes between healthy human individuals. The method was immunoSEQ multiplex PCR; TCRdb's version includes in-frame clones alone and lacks a portion of them. The sample lists about 2.1 million clones; around 95% were seen once. Terminally differentiated effector memory CD45RA+ cells were left out of the naive CD8 fraction, which was CD45RO-negative and positively selected for CCR7. The sample comprised naive CD8+ T cells from PBMCs. Receptors originate from a man aged 18 to 30 in good health. Some clones in this sample may be carry-over from other donors' samples.

About this clone: One end of the junction does not line up with germline, which may come from a read error. The chain carries TRBV7-9 and TRBJ2-5; TRBD1 agrees at 7 bases. CDR3 length: 12 residues. The germline CDR1 and CDR2 sequences are SEHNR and FQNEAQ (reference sequence). The CDR3, as DNA: TGTGCCAGCAGCTTAGGGAACAGGGGAAGGGACTTC. Protein: CASSLGNRGRDF.

V is TRBV6-4 and J is TRBJ2-5, with D uncertain. Trimming left V 0 bases short and J 5 bases short, with 4 bases between. CDR3 length equals 12 residues. Germline CDR1 and CDR2: MRHNA and SNTAGT. The DNA of the CDR3 is TGTGCCAGCAGTGACTCAGGGGAGACCCAGTACTTC. Encoded protein: CASSDSGETQYF.

The rearrangement uses TRBV4-3 and TRBJ2-1; 7 bases match TRBD2. CDR1 is LGHNA and CDR2 is YSLEER in the germline V gene. CDR3 length: 17 residues. V shed 0 bases, J shed 7 bases, and the junction held 12 bases outside the gene matches. Here the CDR3 DNA reads TGCGCCAGCAGCCAAGATGCGACTAGCAGAAGTGGAAATGAGCAGTTCTTC. It is translated as CASSQDATSRSGNEQFF.

This chain connects TRBV28 to TRBJ1-5; 9 nucleotides line up with TRBD1. This CDR3 has 14 amino acids. The V segment lost 6 bases and the J segment 5 bases; nucleotides outside the gene matches: 5. From germline, CDR1 is MDHEN and CDR2 SYDVKM. Here the CDR3 DNA reads TGTGCCAGCAGCCCACAGGGGGCCCATCAGCCCCAGCATTTT. This codes for CASSPQGAHQPQHF. Full variable domain (outside the CDR3, taken from reference TRBV28 and TRBJ1-5): DVKVTQSSRYLVKRTGEKVFLECVQDMDHENMFWYRQDPGLGLRLIYFSYDVKMKEKGDIPEGYSVSREKKERFSLILESASTNQTSMYLCASSPQGAHQPQHFGDGTRLSIL.

The rearrangement uses TRBV5-8 and TRBJ2-3, with D possibly matching TRBD2 (5 bases). Trimming shortened V by 0 bases and J by 4 bases, and 18 bases separated the two germline ends. Germline assignment: CDR1 SGHTS and CDR2 YDEGEE. The CDR3 totals 17 residues. This chain's CDR3 is CASSLDGGRAEADTQYF. DNA for the CDR3: TGTGCCAGCAGCTTGGATGGTGGCCGCGCGGAGGCAGATACGCAGTATTTT.